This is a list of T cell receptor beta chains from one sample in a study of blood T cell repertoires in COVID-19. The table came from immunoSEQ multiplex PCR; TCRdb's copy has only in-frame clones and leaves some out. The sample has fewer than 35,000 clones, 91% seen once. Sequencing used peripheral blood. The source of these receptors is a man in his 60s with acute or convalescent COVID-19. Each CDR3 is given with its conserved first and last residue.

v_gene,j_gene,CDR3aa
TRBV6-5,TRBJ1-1,CASSYSWAPNNTEAFF
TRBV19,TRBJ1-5,CASIRTGIINQPQHF
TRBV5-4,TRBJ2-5,CASSLSATEETQYF
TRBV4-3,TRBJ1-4,CASSQDIGGEKLFF
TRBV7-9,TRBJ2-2,CASSLARQGINTGELFF
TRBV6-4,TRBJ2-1,CASSDSNGKGHEQFF
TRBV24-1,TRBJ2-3,CAAGQGPADTQYF
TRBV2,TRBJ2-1,CASSPSGSHYNEQFF
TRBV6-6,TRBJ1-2,CASSFRQGAGGYTF
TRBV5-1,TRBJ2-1,CASSLGQVPNEQFF
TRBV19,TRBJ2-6,CASTEGGRGLSGANVLTF
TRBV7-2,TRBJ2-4,CASSFPDRAKNIQYF
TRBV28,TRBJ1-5,CASSYPGGTGGQPQHF
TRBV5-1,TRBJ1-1,CASSSVWAALNTEAFF
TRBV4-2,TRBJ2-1,CASSLGGRGVPNEQFF
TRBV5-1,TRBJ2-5,CASSLLTVNQETQYF
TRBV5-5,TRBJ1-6,CASSFGGPYNSPLHF
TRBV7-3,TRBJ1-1,CASSLGPWTGGNTEAFF
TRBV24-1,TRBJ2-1,CATSDLTGGNEQFF
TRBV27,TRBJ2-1,CASSLSGVFWGRDRGYNEQFF
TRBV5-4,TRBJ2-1,CASSLDYGPNEQFF
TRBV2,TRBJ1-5,CASSEVRAGGNQPQHF
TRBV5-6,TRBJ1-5,CASSLGGQGIYSNQPQHF
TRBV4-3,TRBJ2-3,CASSQDRFTDTQYF
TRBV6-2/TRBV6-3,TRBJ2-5,CASSSTGIHQETQYF
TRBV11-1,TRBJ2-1,CASSKGLMEQFF
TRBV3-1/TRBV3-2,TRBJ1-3,CASSQDVISGNTIYF
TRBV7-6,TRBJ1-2,CGFGGSSGNYGYTF
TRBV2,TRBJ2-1,CASSVTSRSYNEQFF
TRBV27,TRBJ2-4,CASSLKGQGASKNIQYF
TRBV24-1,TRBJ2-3,CATSDPGRVQGSDTQYF
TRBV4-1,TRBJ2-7,CASSQPLMGQGGEQYF